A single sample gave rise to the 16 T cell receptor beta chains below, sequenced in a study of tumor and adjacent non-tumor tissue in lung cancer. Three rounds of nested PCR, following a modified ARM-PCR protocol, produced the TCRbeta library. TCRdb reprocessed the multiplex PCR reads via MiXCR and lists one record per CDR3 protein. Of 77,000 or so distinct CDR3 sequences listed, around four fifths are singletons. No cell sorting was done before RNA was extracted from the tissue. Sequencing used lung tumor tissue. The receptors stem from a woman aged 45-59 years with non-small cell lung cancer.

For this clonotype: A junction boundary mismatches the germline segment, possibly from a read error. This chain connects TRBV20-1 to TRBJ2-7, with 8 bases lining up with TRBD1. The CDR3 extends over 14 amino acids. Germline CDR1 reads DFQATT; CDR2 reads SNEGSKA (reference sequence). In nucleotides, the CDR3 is TGCAGTTCTAGATCTACCAGGACAGGGAATATTCCCTACTTC. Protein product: CSSRSTRTGNIPYF.

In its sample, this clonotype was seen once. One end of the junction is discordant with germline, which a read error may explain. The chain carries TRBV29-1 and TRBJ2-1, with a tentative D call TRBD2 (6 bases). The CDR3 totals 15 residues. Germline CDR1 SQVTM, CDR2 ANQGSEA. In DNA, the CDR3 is TGCAGTGTTGAGCCGTCCGGGAGCTCCTACAATGAGCAGTTCTTC. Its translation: CSVEPSGSSYNEQFF.

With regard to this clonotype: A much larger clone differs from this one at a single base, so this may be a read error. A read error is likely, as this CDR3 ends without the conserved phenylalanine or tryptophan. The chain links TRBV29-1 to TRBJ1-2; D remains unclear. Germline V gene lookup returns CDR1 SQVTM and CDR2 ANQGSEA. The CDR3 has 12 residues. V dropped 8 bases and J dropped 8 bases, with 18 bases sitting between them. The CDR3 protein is CSTPCGLTGYTL. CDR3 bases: TGCAGCACCCCTTGCGGGCTTACGGGCTACACCCTC.

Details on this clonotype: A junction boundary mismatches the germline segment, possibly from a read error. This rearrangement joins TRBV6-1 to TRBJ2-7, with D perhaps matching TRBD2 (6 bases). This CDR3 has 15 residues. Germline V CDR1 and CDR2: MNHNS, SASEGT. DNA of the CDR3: TGTGCCAGCAGCCTGGGACTTGAGGTGTACTACGGGCAGTATTTC. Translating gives CASSLGLEVYYGQYF.

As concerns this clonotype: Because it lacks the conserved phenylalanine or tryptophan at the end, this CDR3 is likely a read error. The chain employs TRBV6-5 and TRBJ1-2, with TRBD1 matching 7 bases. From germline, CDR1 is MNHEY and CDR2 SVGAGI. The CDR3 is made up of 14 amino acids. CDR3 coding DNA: TGTGCCAGCAGTTACCAGAGACAGGGCTATGACTACACCTCC. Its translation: CASSYQRQGYDYTS.

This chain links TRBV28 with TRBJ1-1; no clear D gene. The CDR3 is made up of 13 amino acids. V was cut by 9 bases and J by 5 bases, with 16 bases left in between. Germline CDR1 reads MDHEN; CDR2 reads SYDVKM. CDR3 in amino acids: CASTLSVGTEAFF. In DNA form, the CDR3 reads TGTGCCAGTACTTTATCGGTAGGAACTGAAGCTTTCTTT.

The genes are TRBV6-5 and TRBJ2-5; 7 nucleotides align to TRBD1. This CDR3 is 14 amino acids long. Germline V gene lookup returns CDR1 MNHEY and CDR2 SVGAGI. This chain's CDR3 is CASNLTGFQETQYF. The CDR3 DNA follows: TGTGCAAGTAACCTGACAGGGTTTCAAGAGACCCAGTACTTC.

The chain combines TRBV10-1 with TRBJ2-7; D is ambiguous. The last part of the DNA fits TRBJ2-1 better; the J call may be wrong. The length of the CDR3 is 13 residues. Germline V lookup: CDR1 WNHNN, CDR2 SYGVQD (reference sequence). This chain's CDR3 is CASSGGILGEQFF. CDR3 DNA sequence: TGCGCCAGCAGTGGAGGCATTCTGGGGGAGCAGTTCTTC.

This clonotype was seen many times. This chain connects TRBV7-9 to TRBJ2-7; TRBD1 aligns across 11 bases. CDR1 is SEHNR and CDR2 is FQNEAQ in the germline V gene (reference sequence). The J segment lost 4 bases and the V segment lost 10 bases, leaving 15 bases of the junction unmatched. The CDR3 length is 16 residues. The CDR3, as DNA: TGTGCCACCTCTGACCCCGTGGGGACAGGGGGATACGAGCAGTACTTC. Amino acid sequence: CATSDPVGTGGYEQYF.

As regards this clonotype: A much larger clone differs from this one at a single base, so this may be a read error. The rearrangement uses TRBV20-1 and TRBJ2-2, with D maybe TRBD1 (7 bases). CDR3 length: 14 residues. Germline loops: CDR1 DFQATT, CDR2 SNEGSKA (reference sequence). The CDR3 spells CSARTDRTTGGLFF. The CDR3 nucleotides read TGCAGTGCTAGAACGGACAGGACGACCGGGGGGCTGTTTTTT.

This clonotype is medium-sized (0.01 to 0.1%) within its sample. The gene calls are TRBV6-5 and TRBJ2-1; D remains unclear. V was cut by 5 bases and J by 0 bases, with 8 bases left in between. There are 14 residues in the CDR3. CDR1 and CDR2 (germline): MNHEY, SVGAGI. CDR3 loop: CASSERHSYNEQFF. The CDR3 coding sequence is TGTGCCAGCAGTGAGCGTCACTCCTACAATGAGCAGTTCTTC.

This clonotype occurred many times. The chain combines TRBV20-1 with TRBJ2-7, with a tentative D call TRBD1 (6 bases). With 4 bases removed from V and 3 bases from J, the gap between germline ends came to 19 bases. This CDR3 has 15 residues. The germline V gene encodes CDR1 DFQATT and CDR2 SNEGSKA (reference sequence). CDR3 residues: CSATVQGPSYYEQYF. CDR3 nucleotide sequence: TGCAGTGCTACCGTACAGGGACCCTCCTACTACGAGCAGTACTTC.

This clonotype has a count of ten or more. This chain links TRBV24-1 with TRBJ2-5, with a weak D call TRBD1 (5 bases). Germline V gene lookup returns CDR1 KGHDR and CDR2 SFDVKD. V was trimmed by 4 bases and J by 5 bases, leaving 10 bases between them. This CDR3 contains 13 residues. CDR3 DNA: TGTGCCACCAGTGAAGGGGCGGTGGAGACCCAGTACTTC. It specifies CATSEGAVETQYF.

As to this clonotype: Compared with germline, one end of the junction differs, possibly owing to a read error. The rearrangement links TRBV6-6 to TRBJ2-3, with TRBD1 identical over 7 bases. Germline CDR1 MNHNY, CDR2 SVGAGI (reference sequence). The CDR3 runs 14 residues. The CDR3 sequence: CASSAQGQTDMQYF. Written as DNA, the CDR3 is TGTGCCAGTAGTGCCCAGGGACAGACAGATATGCAGTATTTT.

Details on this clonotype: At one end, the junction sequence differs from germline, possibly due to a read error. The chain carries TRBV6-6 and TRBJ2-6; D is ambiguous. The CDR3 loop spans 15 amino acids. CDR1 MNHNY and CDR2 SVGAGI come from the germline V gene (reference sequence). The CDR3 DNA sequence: TGTGCAAGCAGACTGGGGTCCTCCGAGGCCAACGTCCTGACTTTC. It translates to CASRLGSSEANVLTF.

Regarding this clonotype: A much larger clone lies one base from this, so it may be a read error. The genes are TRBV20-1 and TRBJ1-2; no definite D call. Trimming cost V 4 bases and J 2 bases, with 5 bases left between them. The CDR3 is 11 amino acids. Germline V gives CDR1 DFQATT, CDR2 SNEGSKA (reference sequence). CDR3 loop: CSANTNYGYTF. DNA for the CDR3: TGCAGTGCTAATACAAACTATGGCTACACCTTC.